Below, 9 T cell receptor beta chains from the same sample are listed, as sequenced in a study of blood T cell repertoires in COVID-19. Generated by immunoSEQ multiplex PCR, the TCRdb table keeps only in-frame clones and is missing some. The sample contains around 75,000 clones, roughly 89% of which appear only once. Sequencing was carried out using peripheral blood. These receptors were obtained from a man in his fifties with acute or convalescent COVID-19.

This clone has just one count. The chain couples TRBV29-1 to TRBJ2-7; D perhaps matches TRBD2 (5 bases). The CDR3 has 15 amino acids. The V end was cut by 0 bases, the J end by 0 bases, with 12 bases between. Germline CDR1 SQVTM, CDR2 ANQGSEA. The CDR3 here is CSVEDPGSRSYEQYF. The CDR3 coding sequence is TGCAGCGTTGAAGATCCGGGATCTCGCTCCTACGAGCAGTACTTC.

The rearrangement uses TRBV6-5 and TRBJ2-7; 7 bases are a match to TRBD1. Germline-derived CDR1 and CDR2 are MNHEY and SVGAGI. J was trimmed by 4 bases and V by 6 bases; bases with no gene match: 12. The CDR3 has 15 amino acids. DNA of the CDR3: TGTGCCAGCAGCCGCAGTGAGAAGGGGGCTTACGAGCAGTACTTC. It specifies CASSRSEKGAYEQYF.

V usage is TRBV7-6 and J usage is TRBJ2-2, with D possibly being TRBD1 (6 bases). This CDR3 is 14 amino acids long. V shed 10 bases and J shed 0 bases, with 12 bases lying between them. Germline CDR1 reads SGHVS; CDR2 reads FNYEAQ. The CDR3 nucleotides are TGTGCCACATCCGGACAGTCGAACACCGGGGAGCTGTTTTTT. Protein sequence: CATSGQSNTGELFF.

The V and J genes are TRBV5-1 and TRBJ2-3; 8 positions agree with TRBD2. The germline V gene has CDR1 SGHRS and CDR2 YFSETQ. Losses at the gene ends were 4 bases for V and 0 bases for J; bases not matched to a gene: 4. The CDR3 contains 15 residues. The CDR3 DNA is TGCGCCAGCAGCGAGGCTAGCGGGAGCACAGATACGCAGTATTTT. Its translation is CASSEASGSTDTQYF.

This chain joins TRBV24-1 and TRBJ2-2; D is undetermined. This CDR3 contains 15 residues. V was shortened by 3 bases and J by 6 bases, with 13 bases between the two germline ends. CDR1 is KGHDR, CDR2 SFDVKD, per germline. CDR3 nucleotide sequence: TGTGCCACCAGTGATCCGCGTAGCCTCGCCGGGGAGCTGTTTTTT. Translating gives CATSDPRSLAGELFF.

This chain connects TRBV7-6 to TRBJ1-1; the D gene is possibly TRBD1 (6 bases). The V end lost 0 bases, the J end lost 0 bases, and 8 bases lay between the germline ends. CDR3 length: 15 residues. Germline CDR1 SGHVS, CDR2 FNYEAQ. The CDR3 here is CASSLAGAVNTEAFF. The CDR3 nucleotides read TGTGCCAGCAGCTTAGCGGGGGCCGTGAACACTGAAGCTTTCTTT.

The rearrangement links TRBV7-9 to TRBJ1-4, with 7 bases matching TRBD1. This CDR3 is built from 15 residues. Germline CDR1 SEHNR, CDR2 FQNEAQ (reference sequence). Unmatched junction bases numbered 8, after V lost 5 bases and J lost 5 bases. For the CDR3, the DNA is TGTGCCAGCAGCCCCGGGGACAGTCAAAATGAAAAACTGTTTTTT. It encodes CASSPGDSQNEKLFF.

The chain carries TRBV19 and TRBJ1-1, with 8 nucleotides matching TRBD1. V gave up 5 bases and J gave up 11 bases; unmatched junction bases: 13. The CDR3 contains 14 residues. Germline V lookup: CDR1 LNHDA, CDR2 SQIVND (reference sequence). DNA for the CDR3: TGTGCCAGTAGTGTACGGACAGGGACTGAATTGGCTTTCTTT. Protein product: CASSVRTGTELAFF.

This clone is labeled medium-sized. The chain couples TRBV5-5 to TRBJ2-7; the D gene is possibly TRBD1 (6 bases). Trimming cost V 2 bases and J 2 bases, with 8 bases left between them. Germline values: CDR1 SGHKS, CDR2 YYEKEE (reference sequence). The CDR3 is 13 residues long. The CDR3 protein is CASSFGGTYEQYF. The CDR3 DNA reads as TGTGCCAGCAGCTTTGGGGGCACCTACGAGCAGTACTTC.